This is a list of T cell receptor beta chains from one sample in a study of blood T cell repertoires in COVID-19. Data came from immunoSEQ multiplex PCR; TCRdb stores just in-frame clones and leaves some out. The sample contains about 83,000 clones, more than 75% of which appear only once. Sequencing used peripheral blood. These receptors were obtained from an elderly man with active or convalescent COVID-19. Both conserved end residues are part of each CDR3. Fields, in order: D gene, CDR3 length, clone size, J gene, V gene, CDR3 DNA, CDR3 protein. The D gene is left open where the match is weak. Size values are once, few and many counts, or a class for expanded clones, and some rows have none.

>NA|15|NA|TRBJ1-2|TRBV4-2
TGTGCCAGCAGCCAAGATCTGCGGGTTGGCTATGGCTACACCTTC
CASSQDLRVGYGYTF
>NA|16|NA|TRBJ1-3|TRBV24-1
TGTGCCACCAGTGATTTTACGGGGGTCTCTGGAAACACCATATATTTT
CATSDFTGVSGNTIYF
>TRBD1|14|NA|TRBJ1-4|TRBV18
TGTGCCAGCTCACCAGGACAGGGTAATGAAAAACTGTTTTTT
CASSPGQGNEKLFF
>NA|15|NA|TRBJ2-5|TRBV7-9
TGTGCCAGCAGCACCCGCGGACAGATCCAAGAGACCCAGTACTTC
CASSTRGQIQETQYF
>NA|12|NA|TRBJ2-3|TRBV5-1
TGCGCCAGCAGCTCACTCACAGATACGCAGTATTTT
CASSSLTDTQYF
>NA|13|NA|TRBJ2-3|TRBV6-5
TGTGCCAGCAATCCAGGGGGCACAGATACGCAGTATTTT
CASNPGGTDTQYF
>NA|14|NA|TRBJ1-1|TRBV18
TGTGCCAGCTCACCAGGTCAGATGAACACTGAAGCTTTCTTT
CASSPGQMNTEAFF
>NA|13|NA|TRBJ1-1|TRBV10-1
TGCGCCAGCAGTTCGGGGGAGAACACTGAAGCTTTCTTT
CASSSGENTEAFF
>TRBD2|15|NA|TRBJ2-3|TRBV27
TGTGCCAGCAGTTTGGCTAGCGGGAGGACAGATACGCAGTATTTT
CASSLASGRTDTQYF
>TRBD1|14|once|TRBJ1-1|TRBV9
TGTGCCAGCAGCGTAGCAGGGGGTGGCACTGAAGCTTTCTTT
CASSVAGGGTEAFF
>NA|14|NA|TRBJ1-3|TRBV19
TGTGCCAGCCCCTCACAGGGTACTGGAAACACCATATATTTT
CASPSQGTGNTIYF
>TRBD1|13|NA|TRBJ2-5|TRBV29-1
TGCAGCGTTGGAGGGACAGGGAGGGAGACCCAGTACTTC
CSVGGTGRETQYF
>NA|18|NA|TRBJ2-1|TRBV28
TGTGCCAGCAGTTCACCCTCTCGCAGGGGATTGGGTTCTACTGAGCAGTTCTTC
CASSSPSRRGLGSTEQFF
>NA|15|once|TRBJ2-2|TRBV5-1
TGCGCCAGCAGCTTGTTAGGCGGGGACGCCGGGGAGCTGTTTTTT
CASSLLGGDAGELFF
>TRBD1|12|NA|TRBJ1-2|TRBV10-1
TGCGCCAGCGGGACAGGGAGGGATGGCTACACCTTC
CASGTGRDGYTF
>NA|15|NA|TRBJ1-5|TRBV5-5
TGTGCCAGCAGCTCTGGGGCAGTAGTAAATCAGCCCCAGCATTTT
CASSSGAVVNQPQHF
>TRBD1|16|NA|TRBJ1-4|TRBV14
TGTGCCAGCAGCCAAGAGACAGGGTCGTCTTGGGAAAAACTGTTTTTT
CASSQETGSSWEKLFF
>TRBD2|16|NA|TRBJ2-1|TRBV18
TGTGCCAGCTCACCATCGCGGGGGGGCATATACGATGAGCAGTTCTTC
CASSPSRGGIYDEQFF
>TRBD1|15|NA|TRBJ2-1|TRBV11-2
TGTGCCAGCAGCTCATGGGACAGGGGGCGCCGGGAGCAGTTCTTC
CASSSWDRGRREQFF
>TRBD2|15|once|TRBJ2-1|TRBV15
TGTGCCACCAGCAAGTCCGGGACTAGCGGCGATGAGCAGTTCTTC
CATSKSGTSGDEQFF
>NA|15|NA|TRBJ1-5|TRBV5-1
TGCGCCAGCAGCTTGGCCGGGGAGGGCAATCAGCCCCAGCATTTT
CASSLAGEGNQPQHF
>TRBD1|16|few|TRBJ1-5|TRBV15
TGTGCCACCAGCAGTGGTAGACAGGGACGCAATCAGCCCCAGCATTTT
CATSSGRQGRNQPQHF
>NA|14|NA|TRBJ1-6|TRBV9
TGTGCCAGCAGCGTAACAGAATATAATTCACCCCTCCACTTT
CASSVTEYNSPLHF
>NA|15|NA|TRBJ1-4|TRBV7-7
TGTGCTAGCAGCCCTCGTCAGGGGACTAATGAAAAACTGTTTTTT
CASSPRQGTNEKLFF
>NA|13|NA|TRBJ1-2|TRBV9
TGTGCCAGCAGCTCAAGAGAGAACTATGGCTACACCTTC
CASSSRENYGYTF
>NA|14|NA|TRBJ2-5|TRBV7-2
TGTGCCAGCAGCTTAGACAGGGCCAGAGAGACCCAGTACTTC
CASSLDRARETQYF
>NA|12|NA|TRBJ1-2|TRBV2
TGTGCCACCACAATAGACAGATATGGCTACACCTTC
CATTIDRYGYTF
>NA|14|NA|TRBJ2-3|TRBV11-2
TGTGCCAGCACCCCTGGGGGGGCAGGAGATACGCAGTATTTT
CASTPGGAGDTQYF
>TRBD1|15|NA|TRBJ1-5|TRBV6-5
TGTGCCAGCAGCGGACAGGACCGTAGCAATCAGCCCCAGCATTTT
CASSGQDRSNQPQHF
>TRBD2|15|NA|TRBJ2-3|TRBV2
TGTGCCAGCAATCTATTAGCGGGGGGAACAGATACGCAGTATTTT
CASNLLAGGTDTQYF
>TRBD1|14|NA|TRBJ1-1|TRBV27
TGTGCCAGCAGTCAGGACAGGGGGAACACTGAAGCTTTCTTT
CASSQDRGNTEAFF
>NA|15|NA|TRBJ1-3|TRBV6-5
TGTGCCAGCAGTCGGGCCAGGGGATCTGGAAACACCATATATTTT
CASSRARGSGNTIYF
>TRBD1|15|NA|TRBJ1-2|TRBV19
TGTGCCAGTACCTTGGACAGGGGAGGAGGGTATGGCTACACCTTC
CASTLDRGGGYGYTF
>TRBD1|17|NA|TRBJ1-5|TRBV15
TGTGCCACCAGCAGAGGCTGGACAGGCTATAGCAATCAGCCCCAGCATTTT
CATSRGWTGYSNQPQHF
>NA|15|NA|TRBJ2-1|TRBV9
TGTGCCAGCAGCCCACGACAGGGAGGAGGCAATGAGCAGTTCTTC
CASSPRQGGGNEQFF
>NA|15|NA|TRBJ2-3|TRBV7-6
TGTGCCAGCAGCCCGGGGAGACAGGGAGGAGATACGCAGTATTTT
CASSPGRQGGDTQYF
>NA|15|NA|TRBJ1-1|TRBV2
TGTGCCAGCAGTGAATATAGCATGCTGAACACTGAAGCTTTCTTT
CASSEYSMLNTEAFF
>NA|12|NA|TRBJ2-1|TRBV12-3/TRBV12-4
TGTGCCAGCACACTAGGTTACAATGAGCAGTTCTTC
CASTLGYNEQFF
>NA|13|NA|TRBJ1-3|TRBV10-1
TGCGCCACCCTTGGTCTAATGGGAAACACCATATATTTT
CATLGLMGNTIYF